One sample yielded the 24 T cell receptor beta chains listed below, sequenced in a study of cytomegalovirus exposure and HLA in healthy donors. Clones were read by immunoSEQ multiplex PCR, and TCRdb kept only the in-frame ones, dropping some. The sample yields fewer than 130,000 clones, 88% seen once. Source material: PBMCs. All receptors derive from a woman in her twenties or thirties in good health and CMV-seropositive.

The CDR3 sequence: CASSQSGKYNEQFF. The DNA of the CDR3 is TGTGCCAGCAGCCAGAGCGGGAAATACAATGAGCAGTTCTTC. The chain joins TRBV28 to TRBJ2-1; TRBD2 matches 7 bases. CDR1 and CDR2 (germline): MDHEN, SYDVKM. V dropped 6 bases and J dropped 4; count of bases not matched to a gene: 6. This CDR3 is 14 amino acids long.

The chain couples TRBV6-1 to TRBJ2-7; D might be TRBD2 (5 bases). The CDR3 has 14 residues. Germline V gives CDR1 MNHNS, CDR2 SASEGT. Trimming shortened V by 6 bases and J by 6 bases, and 18 bases separated the two germline ends. As DNA, the CDR3 is TGTGCCAGCAGCGCGGGTAAAGGGATGGCCGAGCAGTACTTC. Amino acid sequence: CASSAGKGMAEQYF.

This rearrangement joins TRBV2 to TRBJ2-1; D is unresolved. The CDR3 runs to 11 residues. Trimming pared 4 bases from V and 9 bases from J, leaving 7 bases between. The germline V gene encodes CDR1 SNHLY and CDR2 FYNNEI. CDR3 coding DNA: TGTGCCAGCAGTGTTCGGAGTGAGCAGTTCTTC. Residues: CASSVRSEQFF.

V usage is TRBV2 and J usage is TRBJ2-7; 8 nucleotides align to TRBD2. The CDR3 totals 15 residues. CDR1 is SNHLY and CDR2 is FYNNEI in the germline V gene. With V trimmed by 6 bases and J by 0 bases, 7 bases remained unmatched. DNA for the CDR3: TGTGCCAGCAGCCCCGGCGGGGGGTCCTCCTACGAGCAGTACTTC. Protein product: CASSPGGGSSYEQYF. The full variable domain, rest sourced from reference TRBV2 and TRBJ2-7, is EPEVTQTPSHQVTQMGQEVILRCVPISNHLYFYWYRQILGQKVEFLVSFYNNEISEKSEIFDDQFSVERPDGSNFTLKIRSTKLEDSAMYFCASSPGGGSSYEQYFGPGTRLTVT.

V is TRBV15 and J is TRBJ1-2; tentatively, D is TRBD1 (5 bases). The CDR3 is 15 residues long. Deletions cut 5 bases from V and 4 bases from J, with 17 bases between. Germline CDR1 reads LNHNV; CDR2 reads YYDKDF (reference sequence). This chain's CDR3 is CATSPSGRGIYGYTF. As DNA, the CDR3 is TGTGCCACCAGCCCATCCGGGAGGGGAATCTATGGCTACACCTTC.

The genes are TRBV4-1 and TRBJ2-7; D is possibly TRBD2 (6 bases). Trimming removed 7 bases from V and 5 bases from J, with 27 bases in between. The CDR3 loop spans 17 amino acids. Germline CDR1 reads MGHRA; CDR2 reads YSYEKL. In DNA, the CDR3 is TGCGCCAGCAAACCAAGGAGTCGGGAGCACCTCCTAGACGAGCAGTACTTC. This encodes CASKPRSREHLLDEQYF.

J is TRBJ2-7 and V is TRBV28; TRBD2 might be the D (6 bases). Trimming cost V 3 bases and J 4 bases, with 10 bases left between them. The length of the CDR3 is 13 residues. Germline CDR1 and CDR2: MDHEN and SYDVKM. The CDR3 reads CASSFDGSYEQYF. For the CDR3, the DNA is TGTGCCAGCAGTTTTGACGGGAGTTACGAGCAGTACTTC.

This rearrangement joins TRBV13 to TRBJ2-1; 11 bases are a match to TRBD2. The V gene's germline CDR1 is PRHDT and CDR2 FYEKMQ (reference sequence). Germline trimming cut 4 bases from V and 4 bases from J; bases unmatched to any gene: 6. CDR3 length: 16 residues. CDR3 sequence: CASSYTGTSGYNEQFF. The CDR3 DNA follows: TGTGCCAGCAGCTATACCGGGACTAGCGGTTACAATGAGCAGTTCTTC.

V is TRBV30 and J is TRBJ2-3; 8 nucleotides align to TRBD1. V shed 5 bases, J shed 4 bases, and the junction held 8 bases outside the gene matches. The CDR3 spans 14 residues. CDR1 GTSNPN and CDR2 SVGIG come from the germline V gene (reference sequence). The CDR3 spells CAWDLQGAADTQYF. DNA for the CDR3: TGTGCCTGGGACCTCCAGGGGGCTGCAGATACGCAGTATTTT.

This rearrangement joins TRBV28 to TRBJ2-1; TRBD1 agrees at 10 bases. The germline gives CDR1 MDHEN, CDR2 SYDVKM. V trimming: 5 bases; J trimming: 8 bases; junction bases outside the gene matches: 9. This CDR3 region has 15 residues. Written as DNA, the CDR3 is TGTGCCAGCAGTCCCTCCGGGACAGGGGTCCATGAGCAGTTCTTC. This gives the protein CASSPSGTGVHEQFF.

This clone was recorded only once. V is TRBV21-1 and J is TRBJ2-7; the table gives TRBD2 as D, unverified against the DNA. TRBV21-1 counts as a pseudogene. The CDR3 sequence is 17 residues long. The CDR3 region is CASRRSRGTSGRDEQYF. The DNA of the CDR3 is TGTGCCAGCAGACGGAGCCGGGGGACTAGCGGGAGGGACGAGCAGTACTTC.

The V and J genes are TRBV5-1 and TRBJ2-2; D possibly corresponds to TRBD1 (5 bases). There are 15 residues in the CDR3. V was shortened by 0 bases and J by 2 bases, with 8 bases between the two germline ends. Per the germline V gene, CDR1 is SGHRS and CDR2 is YFSETQ. In DNA, the CDR3 is TGCGCCAGCAGCTTGGAGGGGCCAAACACCGGGGAGCTGTTTTTT. Protein product: CASSLEGPNTGELFF.

CDR3 amino acids: CAWSKAPSTGSYEQYF. The DNA for the CDR3 is TGTGCCTGGAGTAAGGCGCCTTCAACGGGCTCCTACGAGCAGTACTTC. The rearrangement uses TRBV30 and TRBJ2-7, with D unclear. The germline V and J ends were trimmed by 2 bases and 0 bases, with 17 bases remaining between them. CDR1 is GTSNPN, CDR2 SVGIG, per germline (reference sequence). The CDR3 extends over 16 amino acids.

The V gene is TRBV7-6, the J gene TRBJ2-2, with D possibly being TRBD1 (7 bases). V shed 3 bases and J shed 5 bases, with 13 bases lying between them. The CDR3 runs 15 residues. Germline V gene data show CDR1 as SGHVS and CDR2 as FNYEAQ. The CDR3 region is CASSFGGTETGELFF. CDR3 coding DNA: TGTGCCAGCAGCTTTGGGGGGACAGAGACCGGGGAGCTGTTTTTT.

The chain couples TRBV14 to TRBJ1-1; the D gene is possibly TRBD1 (6 bases). V lost 4 bases and J 1 base, leaving 7 bases between the germline ends. Germline assignment: CDR1 SGHDN and CDR2 FVKESK. There are 13 residues in the CDR3. CDR3 sequence: CASSLQGNTEAFF. In nucleotides, the CDR3 is TGTGCCAGCAGCCTACAGGGGAACACTGAAGCTTTCTTT.

This clone was observed once. The chain carries TRBV2 and TRBJ2-3, with 10 bases identical to TRBD1. The CDR3 extends over 14 amino acids. CDR1 SNHLY and CDR2 FYNNEI come from the germline V gene. Trimming took 5 bases from V and 4 from J; bases not matched to a gene: 3. In DNA, the CDR3 is TGTGCCAGCAGTCCGGACAGGGGGGCAGATACGCAGTATTTT. It is translated as CASSPDRGADTQYF. Together with reference TRBV2 and TRBJ2-3, the CDR3 gives the full variable domain: EPEVTQTPSHQVTQMGQEVILRCVPISNHLYFYWYRQILGQKVEFLVSFYNNEISEKSEIFDDQFSVERPDGSNFTLKIRSTKLEDSAMYFCASSPDRGADTQYFGPGTRLTVL.

V is TRBV9 and J is TRBJ2-1; maybe TRBD2 (5 bases). The V end was cut by 2 bases, the J end by 5 bases, with 8 bases between. Looked up from germline, CDR1 is SGDLS and CDR2 is YYNGEE. The CDR3 loop spans 13 amino acids. The CDR3 nucleotides are TGTGCCAGCAGCGTCGGGGATCACAATGAGCAGTTCTTC. Translation: CASSVGDHNEQFF.

The V and J genes are TRBV7-2 and TRBJ2-7; 8 bases fit TRBD1. Trimming cost V 5 bases and J 2 bases; bases outside gene matches: 5. There are 14 residues in the CDR3. Germline-derived CDR1 and CDR2 are SGHTA and FQGNSA. The CDR3 region is CASSTRQGPYEQYF. DNA for the CDR3: TGTGCCAGCAGCACCCGACAGGGGCCCTACGAGCAGTACTTC.

The chain recombines TRBV7-8 with TRBJ2-7; D is possibly TRBD1 (6 bases). Per germline, CDR1 SGHVS and CDR2 FQNEAQ. Trimming cost V 5 bases and J 3 bases, with 14 bases left between them. This CDR3 is built from 14 residues. CDR3 amino acids: CASSPGTSDYEQYF. DNA for the CDR3: TGTGCCAGCAGCCCAGGGACATCCGACTACGAGCAGTACTTC.

V usage is TRBV5-4 and J usage is TRBJ2-7, with D unresolved. The CDR3 length is 14 residues. CDR1 is SGHNT, CDR2 YYREEE, per germline (reference sequence). Trimming pared 5 bases from V and 0 bases from J, leaving 12 bases between. CDR3 sequence: CASRSSGSSYEQYF. The CDR3 DNA sequence: TGTGCCAGCAGGTCCTCAGGCAGCTCCTACGAGCAGTACTTC.

The genes are TRBV25-1 and TRBJ2-7; no reliable D call. Germline assignment: CDR1 MGHDK and CDR2 SYGVNS. V lost 1 base and J 0 bases, leaving 7 bases between the germline ends. CDR3 length equals 14 residues. The CDR3 DNA reads as TGTGCCAGCAGTGAATCCTTCAGCTCCTACGAGCAGTACTTC. Protein product: CASSESFSSYEQYF.

This chain connects TRBV4-2 to TRBJ2-3; 9 bases align to TRBD2. Trimming at V came to 0 bases and at J to 4 bases, leaving 11 bases not matched to a gene. Germline V gene lookup returns CDR1 LGHNA and CDR2 YNFKEQ. The CDR3 runs 18 residues. CDR3 DNA: TGTGCCAGCAGCCAAGACCCCGGTAGCGGGAGTAATCCAGATACGCAGTATTTT. This gives the protein CASSQDPGSGSNPDTQYF.

This clone was seen more than once but under ten times. This chain uses TRBV19 with TRBJ2-3; 11 bases are a match to TRBD2. The junction had 6 bases not matched to a gene; V was cut back by 9 bases and J by 4 bases. This CDR3 region has 14 residues. Germline CDR1 and CDR2: LNHDA and SQIVND (reference sequence). CDR3: CARVSGGVADTQYF. The CDR3 DNA reads TGTGCCAGGGTTAGCGGGGGGGTGGCAGATACGCAGTATTTT.

The chain recombines TRBV5-6 with TRBJ2-1; D is uncertain. Germline V gene lookup returns CDR1 SGHDT and CDR2 YYEEEE. The CDR3 has 15 amino acids. V was trimmed by 0 bases and J by 7 bases, leaving 14 bases between them. The CDR3 is CASSLDLETLNEQFF. CDR3 coding DNA: TGTGCCAGCAGCTTGGACCTGGAGACCTTAAATGAGCAGTTCTTC.